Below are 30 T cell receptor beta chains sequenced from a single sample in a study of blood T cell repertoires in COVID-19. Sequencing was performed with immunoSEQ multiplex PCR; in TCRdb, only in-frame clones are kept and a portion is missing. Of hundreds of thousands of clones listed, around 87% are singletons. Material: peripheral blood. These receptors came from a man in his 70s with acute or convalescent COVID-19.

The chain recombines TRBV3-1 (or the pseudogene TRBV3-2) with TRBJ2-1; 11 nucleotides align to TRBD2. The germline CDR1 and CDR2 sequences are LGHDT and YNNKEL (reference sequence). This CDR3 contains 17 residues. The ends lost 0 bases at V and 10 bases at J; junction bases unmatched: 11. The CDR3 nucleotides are TGTGCCAGCAGCCAAGAATCGGTCCTAGCGGGAGGATGGGAGCAGTTCTTC. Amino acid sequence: CASSQESVLAGGWEQFF.

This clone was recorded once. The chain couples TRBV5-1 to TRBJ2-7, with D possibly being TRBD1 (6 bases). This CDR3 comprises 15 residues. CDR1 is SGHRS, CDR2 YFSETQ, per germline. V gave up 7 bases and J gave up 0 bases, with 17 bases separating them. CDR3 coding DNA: TGCGCCAGCCGCACCGGGACAAGTTTCTCCTACGAGCAGTACTTC. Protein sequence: CASRTGTSFSYEQYF.

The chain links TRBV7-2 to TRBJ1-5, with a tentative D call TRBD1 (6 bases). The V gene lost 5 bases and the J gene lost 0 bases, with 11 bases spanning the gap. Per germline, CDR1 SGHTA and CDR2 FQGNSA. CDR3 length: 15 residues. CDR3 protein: CASSDRIYSNQPQHF. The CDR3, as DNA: TGTGCCAGCAGCGACAGGATCTATAGCAATCAGCCCCAGCATTTT. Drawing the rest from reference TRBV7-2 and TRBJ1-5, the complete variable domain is GAGVSQSPSNKVTEKGKDVELRCDPISGHTALYWYRQSLGQGLEFLIYFQGNSAPDKSGLPSDRFSAERTGGSVSTLTIQRTQQEDSAVYLCASSDRIYSNQPQHFGDGTRLSIL.

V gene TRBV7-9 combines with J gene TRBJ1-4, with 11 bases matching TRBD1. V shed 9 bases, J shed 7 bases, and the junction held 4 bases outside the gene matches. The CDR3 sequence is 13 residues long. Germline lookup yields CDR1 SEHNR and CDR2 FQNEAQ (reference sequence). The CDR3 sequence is CASRDRGAEKLFF. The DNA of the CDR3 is TGTGCCAGTCGGGACAGGGGGGCTGAAAAACTGTTTTTT. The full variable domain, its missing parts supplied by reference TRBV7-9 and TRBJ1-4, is DTGVSQNPRHKITKRGQNVTFRCDPISEHNRLYWYRQTLGQGPEFLTYFQNEAQLEKSRLLSDRFSAERPKGSFSTLEIQRTEQGDSAMYLCASRDRGAEKLFFGSGTQLSVL.

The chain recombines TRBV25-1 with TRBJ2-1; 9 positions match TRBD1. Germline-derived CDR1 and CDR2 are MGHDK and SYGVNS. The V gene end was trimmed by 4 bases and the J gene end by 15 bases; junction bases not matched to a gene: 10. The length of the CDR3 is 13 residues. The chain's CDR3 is CASSVQLGQGRFF. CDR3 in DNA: TGTGCCAGCAGTGTCCAGCTAGGACAGGGGCGGTTCTTC.

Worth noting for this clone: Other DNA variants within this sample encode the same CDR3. Here the CDR3 DNA reads TGTGCCAGCAGCCCTTACACTGAAGCTTTCTTT. This codes for CASSPYTEAFF. This chain uses TRBV7-8 with TRBJ1-1; D gene uncertain. Trimming shortened V by 5 bases and J by 3 bases, and 4 bases separated the two germline ends. Germline V lookup: CDR1 SGHVS, CDR2 FQNEAQ. This CDR3 spans 11 amino acids. Full variable domain (missing parts from reference TRBV7-8 and TRBJ1-1): GAGVSQSPRYKVAKRGQDVALRCDPISGHVSLFWYQQALGQGPEFLTYFQNEAQLDKSGLPSDRFFAERPEGSVSTLKIQRTQQEDSAVYLCASSPYTEAFFGQGTRLTVV.

For the CDR3, the DNA is TGTGCCAGCAGCCTGCTAGCGGGGGGGCGGAATGAGCAGTTCTTC. Its protein product is CASSLLAGGRNEQFF. This sequence joins TRBV6-4 and TRBJ2-1; 12 bases agree with TRBD2. The germline V gene encodes CDR1 MRHNA and CDR2 SNTAGT. V lost 6 bases and J lost 7; bases outside the gene matches: 7. CDR3 length: 15 residues.

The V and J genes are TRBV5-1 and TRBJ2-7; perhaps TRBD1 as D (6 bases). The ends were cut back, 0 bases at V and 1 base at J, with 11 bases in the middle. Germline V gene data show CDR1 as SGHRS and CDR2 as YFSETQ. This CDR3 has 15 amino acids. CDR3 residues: CASSLGGTPSYEQYF. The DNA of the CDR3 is TGCGCCAGCAGCTTGGGGGGGACACCGTCCTACGAGCAGTACTTC. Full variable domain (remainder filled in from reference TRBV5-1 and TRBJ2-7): KAGVTQTPRYLIKTRGQQVTLSCSPISGHRSVSWYQQTPGQGLQFLFEYFSETQRNKGNFPGRFSGRQFSNSRSEMNVSTLELGDSALYLCASSLGGTPSYEQYFGPGTRLTVT.

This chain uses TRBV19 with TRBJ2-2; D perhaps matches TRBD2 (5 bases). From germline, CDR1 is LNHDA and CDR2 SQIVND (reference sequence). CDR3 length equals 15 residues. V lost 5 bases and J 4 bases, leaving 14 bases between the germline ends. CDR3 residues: CASSSVGVGTGELFF. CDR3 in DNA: TGTGCCAGTAGTTCGGTCGGGGTAGGCACCGGGGAGCTGTTTTTT.

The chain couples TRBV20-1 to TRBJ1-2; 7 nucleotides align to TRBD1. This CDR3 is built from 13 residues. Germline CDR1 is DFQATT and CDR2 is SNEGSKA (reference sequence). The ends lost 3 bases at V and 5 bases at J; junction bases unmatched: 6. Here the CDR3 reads CSASHGTEYGYTF. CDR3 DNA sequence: TGCAGTGCTAGTCATGGGACAGAATATGGCTACACCTTC.

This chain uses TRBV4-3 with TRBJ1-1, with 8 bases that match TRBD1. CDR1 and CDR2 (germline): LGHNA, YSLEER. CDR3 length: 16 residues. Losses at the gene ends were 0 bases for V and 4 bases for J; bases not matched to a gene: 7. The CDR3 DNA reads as TGCGCCAGCAGCCAAGACTTTCGCGACAGGGGCACTGAAGCTTTCTTT. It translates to CASSQDFRDRGTEAFF.

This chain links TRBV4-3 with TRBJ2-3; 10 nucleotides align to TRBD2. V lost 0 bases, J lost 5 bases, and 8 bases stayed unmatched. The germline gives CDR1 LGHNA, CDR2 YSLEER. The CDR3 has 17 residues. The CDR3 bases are TGCGCCAGCAGCCAAGATCTAAAGCGGGGGGGCGTAGATACGCAGTATTTT. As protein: CASSQDLKRGGVDTQYF.

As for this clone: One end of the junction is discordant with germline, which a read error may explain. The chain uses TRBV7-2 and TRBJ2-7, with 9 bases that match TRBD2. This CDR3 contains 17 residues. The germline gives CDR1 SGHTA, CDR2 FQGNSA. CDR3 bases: TGTGCCAGCAGCTTAGATTTGAGTGCGGGAGGGTCCTCCGAGCAGTACTTC. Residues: CASSLDLSAGGSSEQYF.

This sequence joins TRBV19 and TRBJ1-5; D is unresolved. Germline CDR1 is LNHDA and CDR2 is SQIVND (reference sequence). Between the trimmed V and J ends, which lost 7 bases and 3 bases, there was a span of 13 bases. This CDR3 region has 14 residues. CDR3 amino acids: CASNGGRDNQPQHF. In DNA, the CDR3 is TGTGCCAGTAATGGAGGGAGGGACAATCAGCCCCAGCATTTT.

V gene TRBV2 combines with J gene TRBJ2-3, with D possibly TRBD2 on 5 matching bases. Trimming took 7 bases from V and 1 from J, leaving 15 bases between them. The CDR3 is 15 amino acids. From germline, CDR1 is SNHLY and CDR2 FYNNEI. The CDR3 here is CASTYLAERTDTQYF. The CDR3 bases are TGTGCCAGCACGTATCTAGCCGAACGCACAGATACGCAGTATTTT. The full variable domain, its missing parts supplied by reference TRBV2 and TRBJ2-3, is EPEVTQTPSHQVTQMGQEVILRCVPISNHLYFYWYRQILGQKVEFLVSFYNNEISEKSEIFDDQFSVERPDGSNFTLKIRSTKLEDSAMYFCASTYLAERTDTQYFGPGTRLTVL.

The CDR3 DNA reads as TGTGCCAGTAGTAAGGCAGGGGCCTACGAGCAGTACTTC. Translated, it gives CASSKAGAYEQYF. The V gene is TRBV19, the J gene TRBJ2-7; possible D gene TRBD1, 6 bases. The V and J ends lost 4 bases and 2 bases respectively, with 9 bases between them. The CDR3 has 13 amino acids. Germline V gene sequence: CDR1 LNHDA, CDR2 SQIVND (reference sequence).

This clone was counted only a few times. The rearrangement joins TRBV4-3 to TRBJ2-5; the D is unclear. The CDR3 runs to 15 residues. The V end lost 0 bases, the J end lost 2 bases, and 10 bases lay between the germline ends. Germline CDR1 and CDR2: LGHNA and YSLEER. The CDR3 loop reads CASSQDFLGQETQYF. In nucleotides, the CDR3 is TGCGCCAGCAGCCAAGATTTTCTAGGTCAAGAGACCCAGTACTTC.

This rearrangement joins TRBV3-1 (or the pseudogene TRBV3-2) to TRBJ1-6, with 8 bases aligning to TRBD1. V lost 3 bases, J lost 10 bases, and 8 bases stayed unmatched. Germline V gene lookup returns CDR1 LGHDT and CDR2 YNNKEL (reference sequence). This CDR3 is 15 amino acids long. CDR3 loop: CASSHAGQGKSPLHF. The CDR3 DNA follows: TGTGCCAGCAGCCACGCAGGACAGGGTAAATCACCCCTCCACTTT.

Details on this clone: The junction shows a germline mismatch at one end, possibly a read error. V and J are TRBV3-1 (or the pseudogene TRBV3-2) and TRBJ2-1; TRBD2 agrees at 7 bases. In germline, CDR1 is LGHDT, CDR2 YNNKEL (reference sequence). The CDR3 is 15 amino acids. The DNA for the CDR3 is TGTGCCAGCAGCCAACCCACGACTAGCTACGATGAGCAGTTCTTC. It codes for CASSQPTTSYDEQFF.

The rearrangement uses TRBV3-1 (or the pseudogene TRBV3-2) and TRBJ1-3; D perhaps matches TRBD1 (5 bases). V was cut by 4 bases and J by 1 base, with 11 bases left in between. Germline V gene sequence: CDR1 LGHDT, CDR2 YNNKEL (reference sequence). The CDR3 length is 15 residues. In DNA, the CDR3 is TGTGCCAGCAGCCCGATAGGGGATTCTGGAAACACCATATATTTT. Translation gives CASSPIGDSGNTIYF.

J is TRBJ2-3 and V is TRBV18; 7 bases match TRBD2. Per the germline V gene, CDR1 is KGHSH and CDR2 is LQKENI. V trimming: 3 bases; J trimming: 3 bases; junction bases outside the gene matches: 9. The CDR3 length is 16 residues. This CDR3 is CASSPPGTIPTDTQYF. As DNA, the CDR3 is TGTGCCAGCTCACCCCCCGGGACTATCCCGACAGATACGCAGTATTTT.

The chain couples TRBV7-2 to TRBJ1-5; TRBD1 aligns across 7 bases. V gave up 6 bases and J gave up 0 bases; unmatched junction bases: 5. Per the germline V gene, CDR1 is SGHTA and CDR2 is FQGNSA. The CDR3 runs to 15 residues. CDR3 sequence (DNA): TGTGCCAGCAGTCAAACAGGGGTTAGCAATCAGCCCCAGCATTTT. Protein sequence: CASSQTGVSNQPQHF.

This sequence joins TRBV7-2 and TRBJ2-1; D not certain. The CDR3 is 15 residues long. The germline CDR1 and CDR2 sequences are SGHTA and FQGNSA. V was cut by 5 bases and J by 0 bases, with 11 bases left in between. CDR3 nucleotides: TGTGCCAGCAGCCCACATTCAAGCTCCTACAATGAGCAGTTCTTC. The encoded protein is CASSPHSSSYNEQFF. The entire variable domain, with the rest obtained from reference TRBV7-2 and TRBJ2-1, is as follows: GAGVSQSPSNKVTEKGKDVELRCDPISGHTALYWYRQSLGQGLEFLIYFQGNSAPDKSGLPSDRFSAERTGGSVSTLTIQRTQQEDSAVYLCASSPHSSSYNEQFFGPGTRLTVL.

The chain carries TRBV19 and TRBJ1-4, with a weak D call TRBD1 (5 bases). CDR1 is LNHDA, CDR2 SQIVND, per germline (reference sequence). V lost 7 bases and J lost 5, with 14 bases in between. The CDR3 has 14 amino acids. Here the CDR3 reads CASTGGVRNEKLFF. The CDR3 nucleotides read TGTGCCAGTACCGGGGGGGTACGAAATGAAAAACTGTTTTTT. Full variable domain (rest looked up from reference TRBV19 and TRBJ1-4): DGGITQSPKYLFRKEGQNVTLSCEQNLNHDAMYWYRQDPGQGLRLIYYSQIVNDFQKGDIAEGYSVSREKKESFPLTVTSAQKNPTAFYLCASTGGVRNEKLFFGSGTQLSVL.

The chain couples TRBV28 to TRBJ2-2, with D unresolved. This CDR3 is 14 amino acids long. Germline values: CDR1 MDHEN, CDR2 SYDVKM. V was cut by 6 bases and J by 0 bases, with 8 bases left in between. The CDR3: CASRSQTNTGELFF. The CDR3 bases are TGTGCCAGCAGAAGCCAAACGAACACCGGGGAGCTGTTTTTT.

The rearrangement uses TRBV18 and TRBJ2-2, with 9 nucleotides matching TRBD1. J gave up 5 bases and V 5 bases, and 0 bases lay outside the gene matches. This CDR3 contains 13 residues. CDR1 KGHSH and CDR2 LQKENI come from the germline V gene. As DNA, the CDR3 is TGTGCCAGCTCAGGACAGGGGACCGGGGAGCTGTTTTTT. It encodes CASSGQGTGELFF. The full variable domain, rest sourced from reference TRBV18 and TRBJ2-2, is NAGVMQNPRHLVRRRGQEARLRCSPMKGHSHVYWYRQLPEEGLKFMVYLQKENIIDESGMPKERFSAEFPKEGPSILRIQQVVRGDSAAYFCASSGQGTGELFFGEGSRLTVL.

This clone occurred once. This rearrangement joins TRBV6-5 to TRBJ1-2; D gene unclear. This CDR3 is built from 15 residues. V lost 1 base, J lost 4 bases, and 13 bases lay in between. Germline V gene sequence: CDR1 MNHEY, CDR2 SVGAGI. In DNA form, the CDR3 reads TGTGCCAGCAGTTACTTAGCGGATGGAATCTATGGCTACACCTTC. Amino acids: CASSYLADGIYGYTF.

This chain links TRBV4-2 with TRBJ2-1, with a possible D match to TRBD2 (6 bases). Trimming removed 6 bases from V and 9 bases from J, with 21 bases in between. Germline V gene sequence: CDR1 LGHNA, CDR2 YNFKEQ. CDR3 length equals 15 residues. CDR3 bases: TGTGCCAGCAGTGTTGACGGGATTCGGGGGAGTGAGCAGTTCTTC. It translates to CASSVDGIRGSEQFF.

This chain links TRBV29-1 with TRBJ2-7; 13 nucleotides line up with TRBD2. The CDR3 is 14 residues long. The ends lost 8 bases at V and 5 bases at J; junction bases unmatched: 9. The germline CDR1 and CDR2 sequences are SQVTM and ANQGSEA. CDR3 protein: CSPRTSGSINEQYF. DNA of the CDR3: TGCAGCCCCCGGACTAGCGGGAGTATCAACGAGCAGTACTTC.

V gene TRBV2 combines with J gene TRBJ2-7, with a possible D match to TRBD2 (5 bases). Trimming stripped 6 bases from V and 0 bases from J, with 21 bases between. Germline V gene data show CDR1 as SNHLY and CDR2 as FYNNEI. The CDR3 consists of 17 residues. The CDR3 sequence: CASRLGLSRTYSYEQYF. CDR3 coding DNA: TGTGCCAGCAGGCTGGGCCTTTCACGGACTTACTCCTACGAGCAGTACTTC.